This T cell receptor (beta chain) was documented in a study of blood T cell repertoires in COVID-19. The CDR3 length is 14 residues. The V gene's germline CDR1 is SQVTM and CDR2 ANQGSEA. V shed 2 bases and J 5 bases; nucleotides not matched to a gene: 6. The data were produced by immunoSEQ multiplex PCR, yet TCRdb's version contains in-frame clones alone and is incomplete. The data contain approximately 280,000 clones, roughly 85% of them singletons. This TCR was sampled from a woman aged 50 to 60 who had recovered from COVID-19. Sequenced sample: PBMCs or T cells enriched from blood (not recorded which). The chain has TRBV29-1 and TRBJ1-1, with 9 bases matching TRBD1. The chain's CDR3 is CSVEQTGGVTEAFF. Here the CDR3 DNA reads TGCAGCGTTGAACAGACAGGGGGGGTAACTGAAGCTTTCTTT.